The T cell receptor (beta chain) described here comes from a study of blood T cells in healthy people across ages. Study-wide findings and caveats: With age, beta diversity per million T cells declined roughly linearly, significantly by roughly 40.

Germline-derived CDR1 and CDR2 are GTSNPN and SVGIG (reference sequence). Trimming left V 2 bases short and J 8 bases short, with 13 bases between. There are 13 residues in the CDR3. With regard to this clonotype: As yet, its antigen is unknown.

The authors ran a second PCR of roughly 6 to 11 cycles using a sample-barcoded 5' primer and a J-beta primer mix. TCRdb used MiXCR to reprocess the 5' RACE reads, holding one entry per CDR3 protein. The top ten hold around 7.7% of the sample, which has 1.5 million to 2 million distinct CDR3 sequences, about 28% seen once. The receptor was derived from a woman aged 25 to 39 in good health. The chain carries TRBV30 and TRBJ2-1; D gene unclear. The sequencing input was blood. The CDR3 DNA reads as TGTGCCTGGAGTAGGTCCGGATCTCATGAGCAGTTCTTC. This translates into CAWSRSGSHEQFF.